One sample yielded the 7 T cell receptor beta chains listed below, sequenced in a study of OX40 agonist ivuxolimab in advanced cancers. Some clones are missing from TCRdb's copy, which holds only in-frame ones; the method was immunoSEQ multiplex PCR. The table records tens of thousands of clones, roughly 86% of them present only once. This specimen was CD4+ or CD8+ T cells sorted from blood, taken in a trial of the OX40 agonist ivuxolimab. Every receptor here comes from an adult with an advanced solid tumor such as melanoma, head and neck, liver or kidney cancer.

The genes are TRBV7-3 and TRBJ2-3; TRBD2 might be the D (7 bases). CDR3 length: 15 amino acids. The V end was cut by 5 bases, the J end by 6 bases, with 18 bases between. Germline V gene sequence: CDR1 SGHTA, CDR2 FQGTGA. CDR3: CASSPSGGAGDTQYF. DNA of the CDR3: TGTGCCAGCAGCCCCAGTGGGGGGGCCGGGGATACGCAGTATTTT.

The rearrangement uses TRBV27 and TRBJ1-4; D may be TRBD1 (5 bases). This CDR3 spans 14 amino acids. Per germline, CDR1 MNHEY and CDR2 SMNVEV (reference sequence). Trimming took 7 bases from V and 3 from J, leaving 12 bases between them. The CDR3 bases are TGTGCCAGCACCACAGGAATGGCTAATGAAAAACTGTTTTTT. It translates to CASTTGMANEKLFF.

The rearrangement joins TRBV4-1 to TRBJ1-5; perhaps TRBD1 as D (6 bases). CDR1 is MGHRA and CDR2 is YSYEKL in the germline V gene. There are 15 residues in the CDR3. Trimming cost V 3 bases and J 7 bases, with 16 bases left between them. The CDR3 protein is CASSHAGGGGQPQHF. DNA for the CDR3: TGCGCCAGCAGCCACGCCGGCGGGGGGGGCCAGCCCCAGCATTTT.

CDR3 protein: CRADEAFF. CDR3 bases: TGCAGGGCAGATGAAGCTTTCTTT. This chain joins TRBV20-1 and TRBJ1-1; D remains ambiguous. The germline CDR1 and CDR2 sequences are DFQATT and SNEGSKA (reference sequence). The CDR3 has 8 amino acids.

The genes are TRBV18 and TRBJ1-2, with D perhaps matching TRBD1 (5 bases). Germline values: CDR1 KGHSH, CDR2 LQKENI. The germline V and J ends were trimmed by 3 bases and 4 bases, with 18 bases remaining between them. The CDR3 totals 16 residues. As DNA, the CDR3 is TGTGCCAGCTCACCCGATTGGGAGGGGAGAGTCTATGGCTACACCTTC. Its translation: CASSPDWEGRVYGYTF.

The chain combines TRBV9 with TRBJ2-7; D possibly matches TRBD1 or TRBD2 (5 bases each). Trimming took 4 bases from V and 5 from J, leaving 13 bases between them. Germline V gene data show CDR1 as SGDLS and CDR2 as YYNGEE. The CDR3 sequence is 13 residues long. The CDR3 sequence is CASSWDGKHEQYF. As DNA, the CDR3 is TGTGCCAGCAGCTGGGACGGGAAACACGAGCAGTACTTC.

The chain recombines TRBV9 with TRBJ1-6; no clear D gene. The V gene's germline CDR1 is SGDLS and CDR2 YYNGEE. The ends were cut back, 2 bases at V and 6 bases at J, with 9 bases in the middle. The CDR3 spans 14 residues. The CDR3 here is CASSVAVGNSPLHF. The CDR3 DNA follows: TGTGCCAGCAGCGTGGCAGTCGGTAATTCACCCCTCCACTTT.